Presented here are 17 T cell receptor beta chains from one specimen sequenced in a study of T cell changes during pregnancy in multiple sclerosis. Only in-frame clones appear in the TCRdb table, and some are missing; sequencing was by immunoSEQ multiplex PCR. Among 83,000 or so clones listed, approximately 95% were seen once. Here the sequenced sample was peripheral blood, taken after pregnancy. Receptors originate from a female donor in good health, enrolled as a control in a pregnancy study.

The chain recombines TRBV27 with TRBJ2-1; perhaps TRBD2 as D (5 bases). Germline assignment: CDR1 MNHEY and CDR2 SMNVEV (reference sequence). The CDR3 totals 13 residues. V was shortened by 7 bases and J by 7 bases, with 14 bases between the two germline ends. The CDR3, as DNA: TGTGCCAGCAAGGTGACTGCGGGTAATGAGCAGTTCTTC. This encodes CASKVTAGNEQFF.

This chain joins TRBV7-9 and TRBJ2-1; weak D call: TRBD2 (6 bases). Trimming removed 5 bases at V and 5 bases at J, with 16 bases between. Per germline, CDR1 SEHNR and CDR2 FQNEAQ (reference sequence). This CDR3 is 15 amino acids long. The CDR3 bases are TGTGCCAGCAGCCAAACGGGGGACGGGGACAATGAGCAGTTCTTC. It specifies CASSQTGDGDNEQFF. Combining the CDR3 with reference TRBV7-9 and TRBJ2-1 gives the whole variable domain DTGVSQNPRHKITKRGQNVTFRCDPISEHNRLYWYRQTLGQGPEFLTYFQNEAQLEKSRLLSDRFSAERPKGSFSTLEIQRTEQGDSAMYLCASSQTGDGDNEQFFGPGTRLTVL.

The V gene is TRBV7-2, the J gene TRBJ1-2; tentatively, D is TRBD1 (5 bases). V dropped 5 bases and J dropped 4 bases, with 8 bases sitting between them. Germline values: CDR1 SGHTA, CDR2 FQGNSA. The length of the CDR3 is 12 residues. CDR3 protein: CASSPTVYGYTF. The CDR3 nucleotides read TGTGCCAGCAGCCCGACAGTCTATGGCTACACCTTC.

This chain joins TRBV5-1 and TRBJ2-1; no reliable D call. This CDR3 has 15 residues. Trimming cost V 7 bases and J 5 bases, with 19 bases left between them. Germline V CDR1 and CDR2: SGHRS, YFSETQ. CDR3 DNA sequence: TGCGCCAGCCGATTGCCTGTTGGGCCCGACAATGAGCAGTTCTTC. Its protein product is CASRLPVGPDNEQFF.

The CDR3 region is CASSFSAGAYNEQFF. The CDR3 region has the DNA TGCGCCAGCAGCTTTAGTGCGGGAGCTTACAATGAGCAGTTCTTC. The chain joins TRBV5-1 to TRBJ2-1; TRBD2 aligns across 7 bases. Trimming at V came to 2 bases and at J to 4 bases, leaving 6 bases not matched to a gene. Germline assignment: CDR1 SGHRS and CDR2 YFSETQ. The CDR3 has 15 residues.

CDR3 amino acids: CASRNGKGWAGELFF. In DNA form, the CDR3 reads TGTGCCAGCAGGAACGGAAAGGGGTGGGCCGGGGAGCTGTTTTTT. The chain recombines TRBV2 with TRBJ2-2, with a tentative D call TRBD1 (5 bases). V lost 6 bases and J 6 bases, leaving 17 bases between the germline ends. The CDR3 extends over 15 amino acids. Looked up from germline, CDR1 is SNHLY and CDR2 is FYNNEI.

J is TRBJ2-3 and V is TRBV5-1, with D unclear. V was trimmed by 0 bases and J by 1 base, leaving 6 bases between them. This CDR3 has 14 amino acids. CDR1 is SGHRS, CDR2 YFSETQ, per germline. This CDR3 reads CASSLDQGTDTQYF. DNA for the CDR3: TGCGCCAGCAGCTTGGATCAGGGCACAGATACGCAGTATTTT.

This sequence joins TRBV5-4 and TRBJ2-5, with D possibly TRBD1 on 5 matching bases. Trimming took 4 bases from V and 1 from J, leaving 11 bases between them. This CDR3 is 14 amino acids long. Germline V CDR1 and CDR2: SGHNT, YYREEE (reference sequence). The CDR3 reads CASSLDRAQETQYF. DNA for the CDR3: TGTGCCAGCAGCCTCGACAGAGCCCAAGAGACCCAGTACTTC.

The chain couples TRBV6-1 to TRBJ2-3; a weak D match, TRBD2 (7 bases). V lost 7 bases to trimming and J lost 2 bases, with 13 bases between them. Germline CDR1 is MNHNS and CDR2 is SASEGT. The length of the CDR3 is 14 residues. In DNA form, the CDR3 reads TGTGCCAGCAAATCGGGGGGCGACACAGATACGCAGTATTTT. Protein sequence: CASKSGGDTDTQYF.

This chain connects TRBV28 to TRBJ2-3; 7 nucleotides align to TRBD1. From germline, CDR1 is MDHEN and CDR2 SYDVKM. Trimming removed 5 bases from V and 0 bases from J; junction bases left unmatched: 5. The CDR3 is 15 residues long. The CDR3 reads CASSGDSTSTDTQYF. DNA for the CDR3: TGTGCCAGCAGTGGGGACAGTACTAGCACAGATACGCAGTATTTT.

This clone has a single count. The chain recombines TRBV18 with TRBJ2-2, with TRBD1 as a possible D gene (5 bases). Germline values: CDR1 KGHSH, CDR2 LQKENI. The CDR3 contains 16 residues. V lost 1 base to trimming and J lost 4 bases, with 13 bases between them. The CDR3 DNA reads as TGTGCCAGCTCACCACGTCAGCAGGGCGGCACCGGGGAGCTGTTTTTT. Protein: CASSPRQQGGTGELFF.

This clone was found once. This chain uses TRBV7-8 with TRBJ2-5; TRBD2 agrees at 12 bases. The ends lost 5 bases at V and 0 bases at J; junction bases unmatched: 7. Germline V gene sequence: CDR1 SGHVS, CDR2 FQNEAQ. There are 17 residues in the CDR3. The CDR3 bases are TGTGCCAGCAGCCTCGGGCTAGCGGGAGGGTACCAAGAGACCCAGTACTTC. Translating gives CASSLGLAGGYQETQYF. Looking up the rest from reference TRBV7-8 and TRBJ2-5 gives the full variable domain: GAGVSQSPRYKVAKRGQDVALRCDPISGHVSLFWYQQALGQGPEFLTYFQNEAQLDKSGLPSDRFFAERPEGSVSTLKIQRTQQEDSAVYLCASSLGLAGGYQETQYFGPGTRLLVL.

The chain links TRBV5-1 to TRBJ2-5; 10 bases align to TRBD1. The V segment lost 2 bases and the J segment 3 bases; nucleotides outside the gene matches: 7. This CDR3 is 16 amino acids long. Germline CDR1 SGHRS, CDR2 YFSETQ. The CDR3 bases are TGCGCCAGCAGCTTTGGCGACAGGGGGCGCGAAGAGACCCAGTACTTC. Amino acid sequence: CASSFGDRGREETQYF. The variable domain in full, completed from reference TRBV5-1 and TRBJ2-5, reads KAGVTQTPRYLIKTRGQQVTLSCSPISGHRSVSWYQQTPGQGLQFLFEYFSETQRNKGNFPGRFSGRQFSNSRSEMNVSTLELGDSALYLCASSFGDRGREETQYFGPGTRLLVL.

This clone was picked up one time. This rearrangement joins TRBV15 to TRBJ1-5; unclear D gene. Germline assignment: CDR1 LNHNV and CDR2 YYDKDF (reference sequence). V shed 0 bases and J shed 1 base, with 7 bases lying between them. This CDR3 is built from 15 residues. CDR3 bases: TGTGCCACCAGCAGAGACAGTCAAAGCAATCAGCCCCAGCATTTT. This codes for CATSRDSQSNQPQHF.

The rearrangement joins TRBV6-6 to TRBJ2-7, with TRBD1 matching over 8 bases. Losses at the gene ends were 6 bases for V and 0 bases for J; bases not matched to a gene: 7. Germline V CDR1 and CDR2: MNHNY, SVGAGI (reference sequence). The CDR3 runs 15 residues. The CDR3 nucleotides are TGTGCCAGCAGAGCCACCGGACAGGGCTCCTACGAGCAGTACTTC. Its translation: CASRATGQGSYEQYF.

The CDR3 sequence: CASSWEGGEQYF. CDR3 bases: TGTGCCAGCAGCTGGGAGGGGGGCGAGCAGTACTTC. The rearrangement uses TRBV7-9 and TRBJ2-7; TRBD2 might be the D (7 bases). Germline CDR1 and CDR2: SEHNR and FQNEAQ (reference sequence). Trimming removed 4 bases from V and 6 bases from J, with 10 bases in between. This CDR3 is built from 12 residues.

The CDR3 spells CASSTPGLATDTQYF. CDR3 nucleotides: TGTGCCAGCAGCACACCGGGACTAGCGACAGATACGCAGTATTTT. The chain recombines TRBV5-4 with TRBJ2-3; TRBD2 matches at 10 bases. The CDR3 has 15 residues. Germline assignment: CDR1 SGHNT and CDR2 YYREEE (reference sequence). V was clipped by 4 bases and J by 3 bases; unmatched bases: 5.